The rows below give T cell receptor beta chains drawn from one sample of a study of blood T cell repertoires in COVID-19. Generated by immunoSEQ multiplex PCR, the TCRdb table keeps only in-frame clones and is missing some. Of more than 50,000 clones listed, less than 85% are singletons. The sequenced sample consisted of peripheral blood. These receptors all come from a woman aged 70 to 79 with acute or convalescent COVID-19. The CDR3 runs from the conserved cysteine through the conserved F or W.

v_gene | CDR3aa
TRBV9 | CASSPLGKRDTEAFF
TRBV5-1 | CASSLGGLFNEQFF
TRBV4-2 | CASSQEDGGEQFF
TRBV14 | CASSQARRNAGANVLTF
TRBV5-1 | CASSSPGGKETQYF
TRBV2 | CASRGQGGAGELFF
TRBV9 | CASSPRDRSPWKYF
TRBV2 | CASSASGSFYGYTF
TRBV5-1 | CASSFSGGADTQYF
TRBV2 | CASSEVSRPQYF
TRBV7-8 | CASSSALAANTGELFF
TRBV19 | CASSIPGQPRGRETQYF
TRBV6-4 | CASSDQANSPLHF
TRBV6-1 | CASSAHTRPTNEKLFF
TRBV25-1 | CASSDARQGDNQPQHF
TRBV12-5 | CASGQTDTQYF
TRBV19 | CASSSRGTFNTEAFF
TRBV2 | CASSGWRGGWTDTQYF
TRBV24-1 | CATSDTRQGMKTEAFF
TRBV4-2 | CASSPLGQGAADTQYF
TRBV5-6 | CASSHERGDLYGYTF
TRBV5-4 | CASSPGQANEKLFF
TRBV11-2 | CASSSGGALGTGELFF
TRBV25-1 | CASSDQGDTGELFF
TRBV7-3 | CASSLRGSNTEAFF
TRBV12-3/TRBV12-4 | CASTKTGDGYTF
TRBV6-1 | CASSEARYRGAGAGYTF
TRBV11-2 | CASSLAGYYGYTF
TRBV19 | CASSRGQNSNQPQHF
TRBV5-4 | CASSAGTTKETQYF